The 32 T cell receptor beta chains below were found in one sample sequenced in a study of cytomegalovirus exposure and HLA in healthy donors. The PCR had 60 Vbeta and 13 Jbeta primers. TCRdb's copy holds only in-frame clones and misses some; the assay was immunoSEQ multiplex PCR. This repertoire shows around 150,000 clones, 75% to 85% found once; its top ten account for approximately 13%. Sequenced material: PBMCs. The receptors stem from a woman aged 45 to 65 in good health and CMV-seronegative.

The chain employs TRBV5-1 and TRBJ2-2; TRBD2 matches at 7 bases. Trimming at V came to 2 bases and at J to 4 bases, leaving 11 bases not matched to a gene. Per germline, CDR1 SGHRS and CDR2 YFSETQ. CDR3 length: 17 residues. Here the CDR3 reads CASSLRSLAELTGELFF. The CDR3 DNA follows: TGCGCCAGCAGCTTAAGGTCCCTAGCGGAGCTCACCGGGGAGCTGTTTTTT. Full variable domain (outside the CDR3, taken from reference TRBV5-1 and TRBJ2-2): KAGVTQTPRYLIKTRGQQVTLSCSPISGHRSVSWYQQTPGQGLQFLFEYFSETQRNKGNFPGRFSGRQFSNSRSEMNVSTLELGDSALYLCASSLRSLAELTGELFFGEGSRLTVL.

The CDR3 coding sequence is TGTGCCAGCAGCCAAGGACTAGCGGGTTACGAGCAGTACTTC. It is translated as CASSQGLAGYEQYF. The V and J genes are TRBV4-2 and TRBJ2-7, with TRBD2 identical over 10 bases. V lost 1 base to trimming and J lost 4 bases; unmatched junction nucleotides: 1. The germline gives CDR1 LGHNA, CDR2 YNFKEQ. CDR3 length: 14 residues.

The V gene is TRBV28, the J gene TRBJ2-7; a possible D gene is TRBD1 (7 bases). The CDR3 sequence is 14 residues long. Trimming took off 5 bases at V and 3 bases at J, with 14 bases between the two ends. Germline V gene data show CDR1 as MDHEN and CDR2 as SYDVKM. This chain's CDR3 is CASSTPGGYYEQYF. Here the CDR3 DNA reads TGTGCCAGCAGTACACCAGGGGGGTACTACGAGCAGTACTTC.

The chain is built from TRBV11-2 and TRBJ1-1, with D possibly matching TRBD1 (5 bases). This CDR3 contains 14 residues. The germline gives CDR1 SGHAT, CDR2 FQNNGV. Trimming removed 0 bases at V and 0 bases at J, with 5 bases between. CDR3 region: CASSLDRVNTEAFF. CDR3 nucleotide sequence: TGTGCCAGCAGCTTAGACAGGGTGAACACTGAAGCTTTCTTT.

The V call is TRBV10-3, the J call TRBJ2-7, with TRBD1 as a possible D gene (5 bases). Germline V gene lookup returns CDR1 ENHRY and CDR2 SYGVKD. CDR3 length: 13 residues. Between the trimmed V and J ends, which lost 10 bases and 0 bases, there was a span of 13 bases. The CDR3 nucleotides are TGTGCCACAAGACAGTTATCCTCCTACGAGCAGTACTTC. Amino acid sequence: CATRQLSSYEQYF.

The CDR3 is CASSQGSSGLQYF. The DNA of the CDR3 is TGTGCCAGCAGCCAAGGAAGTAGCGGATTGCAGTATTTT. The V call is TRBV14, the J call TRBJ2-3; TRBD2 might be the D (6 bases). The CDR3 totals 13 residues. The V end was cut by 1 base, the J end by 11 bases, with 13 bases between. CDR1 SGHDN and CDR2 FVKESK come from the germline V gene.

The V and J genes are TRBV6-5 and TRBJ1-2; no clear D. The CDR3 is made up of 14 amino acids. Trimming removed 5 bases from V and 4 bases from J, with 14 bases in between. In germline, CDR1 is MNHEY, CDR2 SVGAGI. The CDR3 sequence: CASSKSGLLYGYTF. CDR3 nucleotide sequence: TGTGCCAGCAGTAAGTCCGGTCTCCTCTATGGCTACACCTTC.

The rearrangement joins TRBV5-1 to TRBJ2-3, with TRBD2 matching over 8 bases. Trimming at V came to 4 bases and at J to 1 base, leaving 5 bases not matched to a gene. The germline V gene has CDR1 SGHRS and CDR2 YFSETQ. This CDR3 has 15 amino acids. The CDR3 DNA sequence: TGCGCCAGCAGCAACGGGGGGGCCGGCACAGATACGCAGTATTTT. It codes for CASSNGGAGTDTQYF. Full variable domain (rest looked up from reference TRBV5-1 and TRBJ2-3): KAGVTQTPRYLIKTRGQQVTLSCSPISGHRSVSWYQQTPGQGLQFLFEYFSETQRNKGNFPGRFSGRQFSNSRSEMNVSTLELGDSALYLCASSNGGAGTDTQYFGPGTRLTVL.

The V call is TRBV5-1, the J call TRBJ2-1; 7 bases are a match to TRBD2. Trimming took 6 bases from V and 2 from J; bases not matched to a gene: 8. Per the germline V gene, CDR1 is SGHRS and CDR2 is YFSETQ. CDR3 length: 15 residues. The CDR3 spells CASTDQRGAYNEQFF. CDR3 nucleotide sequence: TGCGCCAGCACCGATCAGCGGGGAGCCTACAATGAGCAGTTCTTC.

J is TRBJ1-4 and V is TRBV15; 10 nucleotides align to TRBD1. The junction had 7 bases not matched to a gene; V was cut back by 5 bases and J by 7 bases. CDR1 is LNHNV and CDR2 is YYDKDF in the germline V gene (reference sequence). The CDR3 is made up of 15 amino acids. This CDR3 is CATSSDRGETEKLFF. The CDR3 DNA reads as TGTGCCACCAGCTCGGACAGGGGGGAAACTGAAAAACTGTTTTTT.

This clone has just a few counts. The V and J genes are TRBV6-5 and TRBJ1-1; 9 nucleotides agree with TRBD1. V dropped 0 bases and J dropped 4; count of bases not matched to a gene: 6. Per the germline V gene, CDR1 is MNHEY and CDR2 is SVGAGI. CDR3 length: 16 residues. CDR3 nucleotides: TGTGCCAGCAGTTACTCCTCCGGGACAGGGAGCACTGAAGCTTTCTTT. It specifies CASSYSSGTGSTEAFF.

Here the CDR3 reads CASKGRGAFYNEQFF. The CDR3, as DNA: TGTGCCAGCAAGGGCCGGGGGGCATTCTACAATGAGCAGTTCTTC. The rearrangement joins TRBV19 to TRBJ2-1, with TRBD2 as a possible D gene (7 bases). The germline V gene encodes CDR1 LNHDA and CDR2 SQIVND (reference sequence). This CDR3 spans 15 amino acids. V was cut by 9 bases and J by 3 bases, with 18 bases left in between.

CDR3 nucleotide sequence: TGTGCCAGCAGCGTCACGGGACAGAGCATCAGCGAGCAGTACTTC. It translates to CASSVTGQSISEQYF. This chain links TRBV9 with TRBJ2-7; 7 positions match TRBD1. Germline V gene lookup returns CDR1 SGDLS and CDR2 YYNGEE. The CDR3 sequence is 15 residues long. V was pared by 2 bases and J by 6 bases, with 11 bases of the junction left unmatched.

This chain links TRBV12-5 with TRBJ2-7; D is ambiguous. Germline CDR1 is LGHNT and CDR2 is FRNRAP. This CDR3 has 12 residues. V lost 6 bases, J lost 3 bases, and 9 bases lay in between. This CDR3 reads CASGREIYEQYF. The CDR3, as DNA: TGTGCTAGTGGCCGCGAGATCTACGAGCAGTACTTC.

This chain joins TRBV2 and TRBJ1-1; TRBD1 agrees at 7 bases. This CDR3 comprises 14 residues. CDR1 SNHLY and CDR2 FYNNEI come from the germline V gene. With 4 bases clipped from V and 3 bases from J, the junction kept 5 bases outside the gene matches. The CDR3 loop reads CASSAGGIDTEAFF. CDR3 sequence (DNA): TGTGCCAGCAGTGCAGGGGGTATTGACACTGAAGCTTTCTTT.

The rearrangement uses TRBV30 and TRBJ2-5; D uncertain. The closer fit of TRBJ2-7 to the DNA end suggests the J call may be wrong. Germline CDR1 is GTSNPN and CDR2 is SVGIG (reference sequence). The CDR3 contains 12 residues. The CDR3: CAWSVTEYEQYF. CDR3 DNA: TGTGCCTGGAGTGTAACCGAATACGAGCAGTACTTC.

This chain uses TRBV7-9 with TRBJ2-7, with TRBD2 matching over 9 bases. The CDR3 is 16 residues long. V shed 6 bases and J 2 bases; nucleotides not matched to a gene: 11. Germline V gives CDR1 SEHNR, CDR2 FQNEAQ (reference sequence). CDR3 in amino acids: CASRRGGAGGTYEQYF. Written as DNA, the CDR3 is TGTGCCAGCAGACGCGGAGGAGCGGGAGGTACCTACGAGCAGTACTTC.

This clone appeared a single time. The junction does not match germline at one end; this may be a read error. Other DNA sequences from this sample encode an identical CDR3 as well. The CDR3 bases are TGCGCCAGCAGCTTAGACAGGGGGAACACTGAAGCTTTCTTT. This sequence encodes CASSLDRGNTEAFF. This chain uses TRBV7-2 with TRBJ1-1; 8 bases line up with TRBD1. Germline CDR1 reads SGHTA; CDR2 reads FQGNSA. The CDR3 totals 14 residues.

The chain uses TRBV4-2 and TRBJ2-7, with 7 bases identical to TRBD2. J was trimmed by 7 bases and V by 0 bases; bases with no gene match: 9. The germline gives CDR1 LGHNA, CDR2 YNFKEQ. The CDR3 has 15 residues. The CDR3, as DNA: TGTGCCAGCAGCCAAGATATTGCGGGAGTGGGTGAGCAGTACTTC. Amino acid sequence: CASSQDIAGVGEQYF.

The rearrangement links TRBV28 to TRBJ2-5, with D perhaps TRBD1 (6 bases). This CDR3 has 16 residues. The V gene's germline CDR1 is MDHEN and CDR2 SYDVKM. Trimming removed 5 bases from V and 6 bases from J, with 22 bases in between. The CDR3 reads CASSPSPLGGGKTQYF. For the CDR3, the DNA is TGTGCCAGCAGTCCATCCCCCCTTGGGGGCGGAAAGACCCAGTACTTC.

This clone was picked up one time. The V call is TRBV4-1, the J call TRBJ1-4; no clear D gene. Germline V gives CDR1 MGHRA, CDR2 YSYEKL. There are 15 residues in the CDR3. Trimming shortened V by 0 bases and J by 8 bases, and 13 bases separated the two germline ends. This chain's CDR3 is CASSQDISSSEKLFF. The CDR3 bases are TGCGCCAGCAGCCAAGACATCAGTTCCTCCGAAAAACTGTTTTTT.

V gene TRBV7-9 combines with J gene TRBJ2-1; D may be TRBD2 (6 bases). This CDR3 is 14 amino acids long. CDR1 SEHNR and CDR2 FQNEAQ come from the germline V gene (reference sequence). Deletions cut 0 bases from V and 12 bases from J, with 15 bases between. CDR3 loop: CASSLALAASGQFF. Here the CDR3 DNA reads TGTGCCAGCAGCTTAGCGTTAGCGGCTAGTGGGCAGTTCTTC.

The V call is TRBV7-7, the J call TRBJ2-1; TRBD2 agrees at 7 bases. CDR1 and CDR2 from the germline V gene are SSHAT and FNYEAQ (reference sequence). The junction had 12 bases not matched to a gene; V was cut back by 5 bases and J by 5 bases. This CDR3 has 16 residues. CDR3 protein: CASSRAMWEGHNEQFF. For the CDR3, the DNA is TGTGCCAGCAGCCGCGCTATGTGGGAGGGCCACAATGAGCAGTTCTTC.

This chain joins TRBV29-1 and TRBJ2-1; maybe TRBD2 (6 bases). The CDR3 length is 14 residues. Germline V gene lookup returns CDR1 SQVTM and CDR2 ANQGSEA. V was cut by 1 base and J by 4 bases, with 11 bases left in between. CDR3 coding DNA: TGCAGCGTTGAAGGCAGGGCGGGGTACAATGAGCAGTTCTTC. The encoded protein is CSVEGRAGYNEQFF.

In DNA form, the CDR3 reads TGTGCCAGCAGTCTAGCGGAGACCGTCAGGAAGACCCAGTACTTC. Its translation: CASSLAETVRKTQYF. The chain couples TRBV7-8 to TRBJ2-5; 7 positions match TRBD2. The length of the CDR3 is 15 residues. V gave up 6 bases and J gave up 6 bases; unmatched junction bases: 13. In germline, CDR1 is SGHVS, CDR2 FQNEAQ. The whole variable domain, remainder taken from reference TRBV7-8 and TRBJ2-5, is GAGVSQSPRYKVAKRGQDVALRCDPISGHVSLFWYQQALGQGPEFLTYFQNEAQLDKSGLPSDRFFAERPEGSVSTLKIQRTQQEDSAVYLCASSLAETVRKTQYFGPGTRLLVL.

This rearrangement joins TRBV6-5 to TRBJ2-1, with 9 bases identical to TRBD2. This CDR3 has 15 residues. The ends lost 2 bases at V and 8 bases at J; junction bases unmatched: 7. Germline V CDR1 and CDR2: MNHEY, SVGAGI. CDR3 DNA: TGTGCCAGCAGTTACATAGGGACTAGCTTCCATGAGCAGTTCTTC. Its protein is CASSYIGTSFHEQFF.

The rearrangement uses TRBV5-4 and TRBJ2-1, with D maybe TRBD2 (6 bases). Per germline, CDR1 SGHNT and CDR2 YYREEE (reference sequence). V lost 0 bases to trimming and J lost 7 bases, with 17 bases between them. This CDR3 comprises 16 residues. The CDR3 sequence is CASSLGGGGPRNEQFF. Written as DNA, the CDR3 is TGTGCCAGCAGCTTGGGTGGGGGAGGCCCGAGGAATGAGCAGTTCTTC.

V gene TRBV15 combines with J gene TRBJ2-4; unclear D gene. The CDR3 extends over 12 amino acids. V was trimmed by 2 bases and J by 6 bases, leaving 5 bases between them. Per the germline V gene, CDR1 is LNHNV and CDR2 is YYDKDF (reference sequence). In nucleotides, the CDR3 is TGTGCCACCAGCAGACTCGGAAACATTCAGTACTTC. The encoded protein is CATSRLGNIQYF. The entire variable domain, with the rest obtained from reference TRBV15 and TRBJ2-4, is as follows: DAMVIQNPRYQVTQFGKPVTLSCSQTLNHNVMYWYQQKSSQAPKLLFHYYDKDFNNEADTPDNFQSRRPNTSFCFLDIRSPGLGDTAMYLCATSRLGNIQYFGAGTRLSVL.

The chain employs TRBV7-8 and TRBJ2-1; TRBD2 matches 7 bases. Germline V gives CDR1 SGHVS, CDR2 FQNEAQ. CDR3 size: 15 residues. V gave up 3 bases and J gave up 7 bases; unmatched junction bases: 9. In DNA, the CDR3 is TGTGCCAGCAGCTTTTCGAGCGGGGTGGTAAATGAGCAGTTCTTC. Translation gives CASSFSSGVVNEQFF.

The genes are TRBV19 and TRBJ1-6; no definite D call. CDR1 LNHDA and CDR2 SQIVND come from the germline V gene (reference sequence). The CDR3 contains 15 residues. Trimming shortened V by 0 bases and J by 3 bases, and 6 bases separated the two germline ends. The CDR3 is CASSIENSYNSPLHF. DNA of the CDR3: TGTGCCAGTAGTATAGAGAACAGCTATAATTCACCCCTCCACTTT.

This chain uses TRBV19 with TRBJ2-1; D unresolved. With 3 bases removed from V and 6 bases from J, the gap between germline ends came to 9 bases. This CDR3 region has 13 residues. Germline lookup yields CDR1 LNHDA and CDR2 SQIVND (reference sequence). CDR3 sequence reads: CASSIGASNEQFF. In DNA, the CDR3 is TGTGCCAGTAGTATCGGAGCTAGCAATGAGCAGTTCTTC.

V and J are TRBV7-9 and TRBJ2-5, with a possible D match to TRBD1 (6 bases). The CDR3 spans 13 residues. V lost 6 bases, J lost 5 bases, and 13 bases lay in between. In germline, CDR1 is SEHNR, CDR2 FQNEAQ (reference sequence). CDR3 residues: CASRLQGSETQYF. For the CDR3, the DNA is TGTGCCAGCAGGTTACAGGGATCGGAGACCCAGTACTTC.